The 13 T cell receptor beta chains in this list originate from one sample, sequenced in a study of cytomegalovirus exposure and HLA in healthy donors. PCR used 60 Vbeta primers and 13 Jbeta primers. Clones were read by immunoSEQ multiplex PCR, and TCRdb kept only the in-frame ones, dropping some. This table has 140,000 or so clones, roughly 9.4% appearing once. The sequenced sample was PBMCs. These receptors were taken from a male donor in good health and CMV-seronegative.

This clone came up a few times. V gene TRBV10-3 combines with J gene TRBJ2-7, with 14 bases identical to TRBD2. The ends lost 2 bases at V and 3 bases at J; junction bases unmatched: 9. The CDR3 has 18 residues. CDR1 and CDR2 (germline): ENHRY, SYGVKD. In nucleotides, the CDR3 is TGTGCCATCAGTGAGCCGGGACTAGCGGGGGATAATGGCTACGAGCAGTACTTC. This gives the protein CAISEPGLAGDNGYEQYF.

This chain uses TRBV11-2 with TRBJ1-2; D perhaps matches TRBD1 (6 bases). V was pared by 4 bases and J by 8 bases, with 23 bases between. The germline CDR1 and CDR2 sequences are SGHAT and FQNNGV. The CDR3 is made up of 16 amino acids. CDR3 nucleotides: TGTGCCAGCAGCTCCTCAGGACAGATCGGGCTAGGGGGCTACACCTTC. It translates to CASSSSGQIGLGGYTF.

This clone has just a few counts. This rearrangement joins TRBV7-2 to TRBJ1-2, with a weak D call TRBD1 (5 bases). Deletions cut 2 bases from V and 4 bases from J, with 14 bases between. This CDR3 region has 15 residues. CDR1 is SGHTA and CDR2 is FQGNSA in the germline V gene. Written as DNA, the CDR3 is TGTGCCAGCAGCTTATTGGGGGAGGGGAGCTATGGCTACACCTTC. Amino acid sequence: CASSLLGEGSYGYTF.

The chain joins TRBV28 to TRBJ2-1; 9 positions agree with TRBD2. The CDR3 consists of 17 residues. After removal of 6 bases from V and 3 bases from J, the junction contained 12 bases not matched to a gene. Germline CDR1 reads MDHEN; CDR2 reads SYDVKM. CDR3 sequence: CASSFSGSPQGYNEQFF. The CDR3 DNA is TGTGCCAGCAGCTTTAGCGGGAGTCCCCAGGGCTACAATGAGCAGTTCTTC.

V is TRBV6-9 and J is TRBJ1-2; D might be TRBD1 (6 bases). Trimming shortened V by 0 bases and J by 8 bases, and 13 bases separated the two germline ends. The CDR3 has 14 amino acids. Germline CDR1 is MNHGY and CDR2 is SVAAGI. The CDR3 here is CASSYSGGPRGYTF. In nucleotides, the CDR3 is TGTGCCAGCAGTTATTCCGGGGGGCCTAGGGGCTACACCTTC.

This clone occurred a few times. This chain joins TRBV7-2 and TRBJ2-1, with D maybe TRBD2 (5 bases). The V end was cut by 4 bases, the J end by 6 bases, with 19 bases between. Germline loops: CDR1 SGHTA, CDR2 FQGNSA. The length of the CDR3 is 16 residues. The CDR3 spells CASSSGEWTDFNEQFF. CDR3 nucleotides: TGTGCCAGCAGCTCTGGGGAGTGGACGGACTTCAATGAGCAGTTCTTC.

The chain joins TRBV28 to TRBJ2-1; 9 nucleotides line up with TRBD1. The germline CDR1 and CDR2 sequences are MDHEN and SYDVKM. The V gene end was trimmed by 6 bases and the J gene end by 8 bases; junction bases not matched to a gene: 8. This CDR3 spans 14 amino acids. The CDR3 region is CASSRDRVADEQFF. In nucleotides, the CDR3 is TGTGCCAGCAGCCGGGACAGGGTGGCCGATGAGCAGTTCTTC.

The V gene is TRBV9, the J gene TRBJ2-3, with 12 nucleotides matching TRBD2. Trimming took 4 bases from V and 3 from J; bases not matched to a gene: 12. The CDR3 is 18 amino acids. Germline V gene lookup returns CDR1 SGDLS and CDR2 YYNGEE. The CDR3 nucleotides read TGTGCCAGCAGCCCCCGGGCTAGCGGGAGGGGGATGACAGATACGCAGTATTTT. It encodes CASSPRASGRGMTDTQYF.

This clone was seen a handful of times. The chain recombines TRBV5-1 with TRBJ2-5; 7 nucleotides align to TRBD1. This CDR3 region has 15 residues. CDR1 and CDR2 from the germline V gene are SGHRS and YFSETQ. V gave up 4 bases and J gave up 1 base; unmatched junction bases: 7. The chain's CDR3 is CASSPRGTVQETQYF. In nucleotides, the CDR3 is TGCGCCAGCAGCCCCAGAGGGACAGTCCAAGAGACCCAGTACTTC.

The sample holds a few counts of this clone. The same CDR3 also results from other DNA sequences found in this sample. The chain has TRBV19 and TRBJ1-6; the D is unclear. Between the trimmed V and J ends, which lost 3 bases and 10 bases, there was a span of 16 bases. Germline V gene lookup returns CDR1 LNHDA and CDR2 SQIVND (reference sequence). The CDR3 is 15 residues long. CDR3 sequence: CASSIGWGRRSPLHF. In DNA form, the CDR3 reads TGTGCCAGTAGTATCGGATGGGGAAGGAGGTCACCCCTCCACTTT.

V is TRBV19 and J is TRBJ2-2; TRBD1 aligns across 8 bases. Unmatched junction bases numbered 1, after V lost 8 bases and J lost 5 bases. Germline V CDR1 and CDR2: LNHDA, SQIVND (reference sequence). This CDR3 spans 12 amino acids. CDR3 region: CASDRGTGELFF. The CDR3 DNA reads TGTGCCAGTGACAGGGGTACCGGGGAGCTGTTTTTT.

V and J are TRBV27 and TRBJ1-2; the D gene is possibly TRBD1 (5 bases). The V and J ends lost 10 bases and 3 bases respectively, with 12 bases between them. The V gene's germline CDR1 is MNHEY and CDR2 SMNVEV (reference sequence). This CDR3 spans 12 amino acids. CDR3 bases: TGTGCCACGGGCAGGGATGACTATGGCTACACCTTC. Protein product: CATGRDDYGYTF.

CDR3 in amino acids: CASAEEDYGYTF. DNA of the CDR3: TGTGCCAGCGCGGAGGAGGACTATGGCTACACCTTC. The chain has TRBV5-6 and TRBJ1-2; D call uncertain. The CDR3 is made up of 12 amino acids. The ends were cut back, 7 bases at V and 3 bases at J, with 10 bases in the middle. Germline lookup yields CDR1 SGHDT and CDR2 YYEEEE.